The 2 T cell receptor beta chains below were found in one sample sequenced in a study of CD8 T cells in ankylosing spondylitis. Study-level findings and limits: A TCR beta motif of several highly homologous variants seemed to mark ankylosing spondylitis blood.

The antigens for these receptors are not known. TCRdb ran MiXCR on the 5' RACE reads and lists one entry per CDR3 protein. The profile covers around 390,000 distinct CDR3 sequences, with approximately 20% appearing a single time and about 17% taken by the ten largest. The sequencing input was blood, either unsorted or a sorted T cell fraction (not recorded which). The receptors originated from a male donor with ankylosing spondylitis.

The chain uses TRBV6-6 and TRBJ2-5; no clear D gene. Germline V gives CDR1 MNHNY, CDR2 SVGAGI (reference sequence). The length of the CDR3 is 12 residues. V was shortened by 3 bases and J by 5 bases, with 7 bases between the two germline ends. CDR3 sequence reads: CASSYASETQYF. The CDR3 nucleotides are TGTGCCAGCAGTTATGCCTCGGAGACCCAGTACTTC.

The chain recombines TRBV4-2 with TRBJ2-2; D not certain. Germline V gene sequence: CDR1 LGHNA, CDR2 YNFKEQ. V shed 4 bases and J shed 4 bases, with 10 bases lying between them. The CDR3 is made up of 14 amino acids. CDR3 sequence: CASSPPASTGELFF. The CDR3 DNA follows: TGTGCCAGCAGCCCCCCGGCTAGCACCGGGGAGCTGTTTTTT.